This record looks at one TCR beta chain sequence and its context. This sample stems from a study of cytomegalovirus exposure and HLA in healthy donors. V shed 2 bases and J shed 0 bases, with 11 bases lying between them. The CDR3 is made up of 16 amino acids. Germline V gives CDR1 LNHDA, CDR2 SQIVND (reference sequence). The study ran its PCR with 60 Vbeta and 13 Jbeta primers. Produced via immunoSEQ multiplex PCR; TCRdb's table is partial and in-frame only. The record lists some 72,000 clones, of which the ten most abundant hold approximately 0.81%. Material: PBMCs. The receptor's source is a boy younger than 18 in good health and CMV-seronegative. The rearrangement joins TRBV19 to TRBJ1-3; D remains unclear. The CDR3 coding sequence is TGTGCCAGTAGTATAACTAAGGAGGCCTCTGGAAACACCATATATTTT. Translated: CASSITKEASGNTIYF.